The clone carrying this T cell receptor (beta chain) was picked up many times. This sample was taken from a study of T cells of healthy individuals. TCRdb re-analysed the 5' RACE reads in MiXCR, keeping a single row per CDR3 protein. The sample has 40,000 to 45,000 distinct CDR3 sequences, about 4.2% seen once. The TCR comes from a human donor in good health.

The CDR3 DNA sequence: TGTGCCAGCAGTATAGCCGGGGAGCTGTTTTTT. Residues: CASSIAGELFF. The chain joins TRBV7-2 to TRBJ2-2; D gene ambiguous. V was trimmed by 6 bases and J by 6 bases, leaving 5 bases between them. The CDR3 contains 11 residues. Germline CDR1 is SGHTA and CDR2 is FQGNSA.